The rows below give T cell receptor beta chains drawn from one sample of a study of T cells after yellow fever vaccination. In TCRdb, the 5' RACE reads were re-called with MiXCR into one record per CDR3 protein. The profile shows a few hundred thousand distinct CDR3 sequences, 9.5% to 13% of them singletons. Specimen: PBMCs, collected on the day of the first yellow fever vaccination. The source is a man aged 18-30 years who received the YFV17D yellow fever vaccine. CDR3s include the opening cysteine and the closing phenylalanine or tryptophan. A D gene is named only where the DNA matches it firmly. Clone size is stated in some rows and not others, as once, few, many or a class when expanded.

size: few; D: .; J: TRBJ1-4; length: 14; V: TRBV12-3/TRBV12-4; CDR3: CASSSDRPNEKLFF; DNA: TGTGCCAGCAGCTCGGACAGACCTAATGAAAAACTGTTTTTT
size: few; D: .; J: TRBJ2-3; length: 17; V: TRBV20-1; CDR3: CSARASDTGWGTDTQYF; DNA: TGCAGTGCTAGAGCTAGCGATACAGGGTGGGGCACAGATACGCAGTATTTT
size: many; D: .; J: TRBJ1-4; length: 14; V: TRBV12-3/TRBV12-4; CDR3: CASSPAALDEKLFF; DNA: TGTGCCAGCAGCCCCGCGGCTTTGGATGAAAAACTGTTTTTT
size: few; D: TRBD1; J: TRBJ1-5; length: 17; V: TRBV12-3/TRBV12-4; CDR3: CASSSNWDSPGGQPQHF; DNA: TGTGCCAGCAGTTCTAATTGGGACAGCCCAGGGGGTCAGCCCCAGCATTTT
size: few; D: .; J: TRBJ1-5; length: 15; V: TRBV12-3/TRBV12-4; CDR3: CASSRTVGSNQPQHF; DNA: TGTGCCAGCTCCCGGACAGTCGGTAGCAATCAGCCCCAGCATTTT
size: few; D: TRBD2; J: TRBJ2-7; length: 11; V: TRBV5-1; CDR3: CASSWGGEQYF; DNA: TGCGCCAGCAGCTGGGGGGGGGAGCAGTACTTC
size: few; D: .; J: TRBJ1-2; length: 17; V: TRBV10-3; CDR3: CAITSRDTPEGSYGYTF; DNA: TGTGCCATCACTTCCCGGGACACCCCCGAGGGAAGCTATGGCTACACCTTC
size: many; D: .; J: TRBJ2-7; length: 12; V: TRBV6-5; CDR3: CASMDRGYEQYF; DNA: TGTGCCAGCATGGATAGGGGGTACGAGCAGTACTTC
size: few; D: .; J: TRBJ1-6; length: 14; V: TRBV4-3; CDR3: CASSPGRENSPLHF; DNA: TGCGCCAGCAGCCCGGGACGGGAGAATTCACCCCTCCACTTT
size: .; D: .; J: TRBJ1-6; length: 14; V: TRBV12-3/TRBV12-4; CDR3: CASKWNRVGSPLHF; DNA: TGTGCCAGCAAATGGAACAGGGTGGGTTCACCCCTCCACTTT
size: .; D: .; J: TRBJ1-6; length: 18; V: TRBV5-5; CDR3: CASSLVPSLSSYNSPLHF; DNA: TGTGCCAGCAGCTTGGTACCCTCCTTAAGCTCCTATAATTCACCCCTCCACTTT
size: .; D: TRBD2; J: TRBJ2-1; length: 17; V: TRBV4-2; CDR3: CASSLFSGTSGQMEQFF; DNA: TGTGCCAGCAGCCTATTCTCTGGGACTAGCGGACAAATGGAGCAGTTCTTC
size: few; D: .; J: TRBJ2-1; length: 14; V: TRBV19; CDR3: CASTLGGFNNEQFF; DNA: TGTGCCAGTACCCTGGGCGGTTTTAACAATGAGCAGTTCTTC
size: .; D: TRBD2; J: TRBJ2-2; length: 14; V: TRBV28; CDR3: CASARGGTPGELFF; DNA: TGTGCCAGCGCGCGGGGGGGGACCCCCGGGGAGCTGTTTTTT
size: .; D: TRBD1; J: TRBJ1-5; length: 14; V: TRBV7-9; CDR3: CASSMGQSNQPQHF; DNA: TGTGCCAGCAGCATGGGACAGAGCAATCAGCCCCAGCATTTT
size: .; D: .; J: TRBJ1-1; length: 15; V: TRBV27; CDR3: CASSWIGPLNTEAFF; DNA: TGTGCCAGCAGTTGGATCGGACCGCTGAACACTGAAGCTTTCTTT
size: few; D: .; J: TRBJ2-5; length: 12; V: TRBV5-1; CDR3: CASRQGGETQYF; DNA: TGCGCCAGCAGGCAGGGTGGGGAGACCCAGTACTTC
size: few; D: TRBD1; J: TRBJ2-1; length: 17; V: TRBV5-1; CDR3: CASSLAGTGGIYNEQFF; DNA: TGCGCCAGCAGCTTGGCCGGGACAGGGGGCATCTACAATGAGCAGTTCTTC
size: few; D: .; J: TRBJ1-2; length: 13; V: TRBV11-2; CDR3: CASSLDLVYGYTF; DNA: TGTGCCAGCAGCTTAGACCTGGTATATGGCTACACCTTC
size: .; D: .; J: TRBJ1-4; length: 14; V: TRBV28; CDR3: CASSLRIGNEKLFF; DNA: TGTGCCAGCAGTTTAAGGATCGGGAATGAAAAACTGTTTTTT
size: .; D: TRBD1; J: TRBJ1-5; length: 14; V: TRBV12-3/TRBV12-4; CDR3: CASSPGQGEQPQHF; DNA: TGTGCCAGCAGCCCGGGACAGGGAGAACAGCCCCAGCATTTT
size: few; D: TRBD1; J: TRBJ2-1; length: 14; V: TRBV29-1; CDR3: CSVERDRGYNEQFF; DNA: TGCAGCGTTGAAAGAGACAGGGGATACAATGAGCAGTTCTTC
size: .; D: TRBD2; J: TRBJ2-7; length: 18; V: TRBV20-1; CDR3: CSARDHSPGLAGSYEQYF; DNA: TGCAGTGCTAGAGATCACTCCCCGGGACTAGCGGGATCCTACGAGCAGTACTTC
size: few; D: .; J: TRBJ1-5; length: 12; V: TRBV28; CDR3: CASNPTLQPQHF; DNA: TGTGCCAGCAACCCGACACTGCAGCCCCAGCATTTT
size: many; D: .; J: TRBJ2-5; length: 11; V: TRBV7-2; CDR3: CASSSWETQYF; DNA: TGTGCCAGCAGCTCCTGGGAGACCCAGTACTTC
size: few; D: .; J: TRBJ2-3; length: 16; V: TRBV5-1; CDR3: CASSVGTSESTDTQYF; DNA: TGCGCCAGCAGCGTCGGGACTTCCGAGAGCACAGATACGCAGTATTTT
size: few; D: .; J: TRBJ2-7; length: 13; V: TRBV12-3/TRBV12-4; CDR3: CASRTASSYEQYF; DNA: TGTGCCAGCAGGACAGCCTCCTCCTACGAGCAGTACTTC
size: .; D: .; J: TRBJ1-4; length: 14; V: TRBV6-1; CDR3: CASSDTGIREKLFF; DNA: TGTGCCAGCAGTGATACAGGGATTCGGGAAAAACTGTTTTTT
size: .; D: TRBD1; J: TRBJ2-1; length: 15; V: TRBV9; CDR3: CASSVRDRDFNEQFF; DNA: TGTGCCAGCAGCGTTCGCGACAGGGATTTCAATGAGCAGTTCTTC
size: many; D: .; J: TRBJ2-2; length: 14; V: TRBV6-5; CDR3: CASSYSSNTGELFF; DNA: TGTGCCAGCAGTTACTCCTCGAACACCGGGGAGCTGTTTTTT
size: .; D: TRBD2; J: TRBJ2-2; length: 16; V: TRBV7-2; CDR3: CASSPTSGGVAGELFF; DNA: TGTGCCAGCAGCCCAACTAGCGGGGGGGTCGCCGGGGAGCTGTTTTTT
size: .; D: TRBD1; J: TRBJ1-5; length: 14; V: TRBV6-2/TRBV6-3; CDR3: CASTGTALGQPQHF; DNA: TGTGCCAGCACCGGGACAGCTTTGGGTCAGCCCCAGCATTTT
size: few; D: TRBD1; J: TRBJ2-7; length: 13; V: TRBV29-1; CDR3: CSARTGGPYEQYF; DNA: TGCAGCGCAAGGACAGGGGGACCCTACGAGCAGTACTTC
size: few; D: .; J: TRBJ2-5; length: 13; V: TRBV25-1; CDR3: CASSSTQERAQYF; DNA: TGTGCCAGCAGTTCGACACAGGAAAGGGCCCAGTACTTC
size: few; D: TRBD2; J: TRBJ2-4; length: 17; V: TRBV4-1; CDR3: CASSQVGTSGAKNIQYF; DNA: TGCGCCAGCAGCCAAGTTGGGACTAGCGGGGCAAAAAACATTCAGTACTTC
size: few; D: .; J: TRBJ1-4; length: 14; V: TRBV5-1; CDR3: CASSLDGSGEKLFF; DNA: TGCGCCAGCAGCTTGGATGGGAGTGGTGAAAAACTGTTTTTT
size: .; D: .; J: TRBJ1-2; length: 13; V: TRBV6-1; CDR3: CASSRQSNYGYTF; DNA: TGTGCCAGCAGCCGACAGTCTAACTATGGCTACACCTTC
size: few; D: TRBD2; J: TRBJ2-3; length: 16; V: TRBV7-3; CDR3: CASSPGLAAAADTQYF; DNA: TGTGCCAGCAGCCCGGGACTAGCGGCCGCGGCAGATACGCAGTATTTT
size: many; D: .; J: TRBJ2-6; length: 15; V: TRBV5-1; CDR3: CASSPFAPGANVLTF; DNA: TGCGCCAGCAGCCCATTCGCCCCTGGGGCCAACGTCCTGACTTTC
size: few; D: .; J: TRBJ1-2; length: 13; V: TRBV5-1; CDR3: CASSPRRSGGYTF; DNA: TGCGCCAGCAGCCCCCGGCGGTCGGGCGGCTACACCTTC
size: .; D: .; J: TRBJ1-4; length: 18; V: TRBV4-2; CDR3: CASSQDPWTGRGSEKLFF; DNA: TGTGCCAGCAGCCAAGATCCCTGGACCGGTAGGGGGTCTGAAAAACTGTTTTTT
size: few; D: TRBD1; J: TRBJ1-2; length: 16; V: TRBV19; CDR3: CASSTIRDRGPYGYTF; DNA: TGTGCCAGTAGTACCATCCGGGACAGGGGGCCCTATGGCTACACCTTC
size: once; D: .; J: TRBJ2-6; length: 15; V: TRBV19; CDR3: CASSRLPGGANVLTF; DNA: TGTGCCAGTAGTCGTTTGCCAGGTGGGGCCAACGTCCTGACTTTC
size: .; D: .; J: TRBJ1-1; length: 12; V: TRBV29-1; CDR3: CSVDRGNTEAFF; DNA: TGCAGCGTTGATCGGGGTAACACTGAAGCTTTCTTT
size: .; D: .; J: TRBJ1-5; length: 17; V: TRBV6-2/TRBV6-3; CDR3: CASSYSVIFDSNQPQHF; DNA: TGTGCCAGCAGTTACTCGGTCATCTTCGACAGTAATCAGCCCCAGCATTTT
size: once; D: .; J: TRBJ1-2; length: 13; V: TRBV28; CDR3: CASSSDIFYGYTF; DNA: TGTGCCAGCAGTTCCGACATTTTCTATGGCTACACCTTC
size: few; D: .; J: TRBJ2-6; length: 19; V: TRBV5-6; CDR3: CASSFEGPSRTSGANVLTF; DNA: TGTGCCAGCAGCTTCGAAGGGCCTAGTAGGACCTCTGGGGCCAACGTCCTGACTTTC
size: .; D: .; J: TRBJ2-2; length: 15; V: TRBV5-4; CDR3: CASSLDNHPVGELFF; DNA: TGTGCCAGCAGCTTGGATAATCACCCCGTGGGGGAGCTGTTTTTT
size: many; D: .; J: TRBJ2-1; length: 14; V: TRBV7-2; CDR3: CASSGLRGRGEQFF; DNA: TGTGCCAGCAGCGGCTTACGGGGGCGAGGAGAGCAGTTCTTC
size: .; D: TRBD2; J: TRBJ2-1; length: 15; V: TRBV2; CDR3: CASSDRGRGGNEQFF; DNA: TGTGCCAGCAGTGATCGGGGGCGGGGGGGCAATGAGCAGTTCTTC